This entry describes one TCR beta chain. Its antigen target is currently unknown. Qualities for individual bases were not recorded, and no much larger clone is one base off. This sample was included in a study of human T cells and chemical hapten exposure (dated by TCRdb to the early 2020s). A note on the overall study: For sensitization, 2% DPC in acetone was applied to a roughly 2 cm by roughly 2 cm area of upper inner arm skin. Patch testing on the upper back used Finn chambers containing 0.01% DPC, with scoring done after 6 days according to International Contact Dermatitis Research Group standards. Blood samples were taken from patients before sensitization (week 0) and then at 2, 6 and about 24 weeks after DPC sensitization. Approximately 30 alopecia patients provided blood for TCR sequencing at one to four time points (pre-sensitization, 2, 6 and 24 weeks). Alopecia areata with under or over 50% scalp involvement, alopecia totalis and alopecia universalis were represented in the patient cohort, which was mostly female. Patients additionally received weekly therapeutic DPC doses to the scalp throughout the roughly 24-week study period. The libraries were sequenced as a pool, and the TCR yield per sample differed mostly because of small variations in library volumes within the pool. This study followed changes in the peripheral blood TCR repertoire in vivo during primary and secondary sensitization of alopecia patients to the hapten diphenylcyclopropenone (DPC).

The time point tag for this specimen amounts to: patch test 3, about 24 weeks after DPC sensitization. The intended sense of this specimen's treatment or condition label: therapeutic diphenylcyclopropenone sensitization with weekly scalp DPC. At each patch-test visit, blood was drawn before the patch test was applied. To be eligible, patients had to be aged 18 to 70, diagnosed with alopecia and judged suitable for DPC therapy, while pregnant patients were excluded. Unfractionated whole blood was collected in Tempus Blood RNA tubes, and total RNA was extracted from that blood. Including cysteine and phenylalanine, the CDR3 has 14 amino acids. Left in the record is the CDR3 DNA by itself, 42 bases read in frame from the first base. The germline V gene specifies SGHAT as CDR1 and FQNNGV as CDR2. Trimming removed 5 bases from V and 7 bases from J; the gene matches leave 8 bases unexplained. Findings and caveats that apply to the study as a whole: A positive correlation was found between the number of PT1 expanded TCRs and patch test score, with significance reached at thresholds 8, 16 and 32 but not 4. No change with DPC sensitization was found in the number of TCRs above 1 in 1000 frequency, and no evidence of global repertoire structure alterations was found. Alopecia, a presumed autoimmune disease, was present in all patients, so the immune response of the patients might differ from that of healthy individuals. Repeated subsampling changed both the strength of the expansion versus patch-test correlation and the threshold at which that correlation became significant. Significantly more large CDR3 similarity clusters were formed by expanded TCRs than by pre-sensitization or healthy control sets, consistent with antigen-driven responses.

The method was RACE. These reads were obtained on a NextSeq 500. During library preparation, unique molecular identifiers were attached to individual cDNA molecules so that TCRs could be counted quantitatively and reproducibly. For every blood RNA sample, sequencing covered both the TCR alpha and TCR beta chains. On the authors' methods: The median number of TCRs per sample was 85,000 to 100,000, ranging from roughly 20,000 to 690,600. The Decombinator software suite was used to annotate V, J and CDR3 in the TCR reads. Every sample was subsampled to the same number of TCRs (28,000) for the PS versus PT1 abundance plots. Expanded TCRs were defined as absent before sensitization and observed at least eight times at the 2-week time point. The public reads were reprocessed in TCRdb via fastp at Q25 and MiXCR, keeping in-frame beta chains. Every distinct CDR3 protein forms one entry, paired with its most common genes and DNA. TCRdb's processing, not the authors' own work, is the source of the V and J calls. For this sample the table gives 150,000 to 200,000 distinct CDR3 sequences, of which more than 20% were detected only once. The ten largest account for under 2.5% of the sample.

The clonotype comes from a woman aged 40 to 50 with alopecia areata. Some clones in this sample may be carry-over from other donors' samples. The input for sequencing was whole blood, taken in connection with sensitization to the hapten diphenylcyclopropenone (DPC). Recombination linked TRBV11-2 to TRBJ2-7, with 10 middle bases fitting TRBD1. The CDR3 region reads CASSPPGTGAEQYF. The DNA sequence is as follows: TGTGCCAGCAGCCCCCCCGGGACAGGGGCTGAGCAGTACTTC.